The rows below give T cell receptor beta chains drawn from one sample of a study of human T cells and chemical hapten exposure. TCRdb processed the RACE reads anew with MiXCR; each CDR3 protein has one entry. The sample gives some 38,000 distinct CDR3 sequences, 7.6% of which show up once; 1% to 1.5% is in the top ten. The sequences come from whole blood, collected in connection with sensitization to the hapten diphenylcyclopropenone (DPC). These TCRs come from a woman aged 45 to 65 with alopecia areata. Some clones in this sample may be carry-over from other donors' samples. The CDR3 runs from the conserved cysteine through the conserved F or W. The D gene is left open where the match is weak. Clone size is not always given. Where it is, it says once, few, many or a class for expanded clones.

abundance	d_gene	len	v_gene	j_gene	CDR3aa	CDR3nt
.	TRBD2	15	TRBV29-1	TRBJ2-7	CSATRLAGGPREQYF	TGCAGCGCAACACGACTAGCGGGAGGGCCACGCGAGCAGTACTTC
many	.	13	TRBV7-2	TRBJ1-1	CASSLLGYTEAFF	TGTGCCAGCAGCTTATTAGGGTACACTGAAGCTTTCTTT
few	TRBD1	12	TRBV5-1	TRBJ2-5	CASSGTEETQYF	TGCGCCAGCAGCGGGACAGAAGAGACCCAGTACTTC
.	.	17	TRBV5-1	TRBJ1-3	CASSLVPGPTSGNTIYF	TGCGCCAGCAGCTTGGTCCCGGGACCGACCTCTGGAAACACCATATATTTT
many	.	14	TRBV7-9	TRBJ2-5	CASSIGASQETQYF	TGTGCCAGCAGCATCGGGGCCAGCCAAGAGACCCAGTACTTC
many	.	15	TRBV9	TRBJ2-1	CASSVEVDLDNEQFF	TGTGCCAGCAGCGTAGAGGTAGACCTTGACAATGAGCAGTTCTTC
many	TRBD1	17	TRBV11-3	TRBJ1-1	CASSPPPGQGMNTEAFF	TGTGCCAGCAGCCCCCCGCCGGGACAGGGGATGAACACTGAAGCTTTCTTT
many	TRBD2	19	TRBV9	TRBJ2-3	CASSVGPSPAGEVTDTQYF	TGTGCCAGCAGCGTAGGCCCCTCGCCAGCGGGAGAGGTAACAGATACGCAGTATTTT
many	.	12	TRBV7-2	TRBJ1-5	CASSLGNQPQHF	TGTGCCAGCAGCTTAGGCAATCAGCCCCAGCATTTT
many	.	15	TRBV12-3/TRBV12-4	TRBJ2-1	CASSFSGSGSNEQFF	TGTGCCAGCAGTTTTAGTGGGAGTGGGTCCAATGAGCAGTTCTTC
few	.	11	TRBV29-1	TRBJ2-3	CSGRPLSPQYF	TGCAGCGGCCGTCCCTTGAGCCCGCAGTATTTT
many	.	16	TRBV11-3	TRBJ2-2	CASSLGALTNGGELFF	TGTGCCAGCAGCTTAGGAGCTCTTACGAATGGCGGGGAGCTGTTTTTT
many	.	12	TRBV29-1	TRBJ2-5	CSVRRGLETQYF	TGCAGCGTTCGCCGGGGGCTGGAGACCCAGTACTTC
many	.	15	TRBV2	TRBJ1-4	CASSRRAATNEKLFF	TGTGCCAGCAGCCGGCGGGCAGCAACTAATGAAAAACTGTTTTTT
.	.	12	TRBV29-1	TRBJ2-7	CSVVGGMNEQYF	TGCAGCGTTGTAGGGGGGATGAACGAGCAGTACTTC